This record covers a single TCR beta chain. Repertoires were generated with immunoSEQ multiplex PCR, while TCRdb's copy carries only in-frame clones and drops some. Seen here are 50,000 to 60,000 clones, approximately 90% observed once, and the top ten hold about 0.38%. This sample was included in a study of T cell changes during pregnancy in multiple sclerosis. Per germline, CDR1 MNHEY and CDR2 SVGAGI. V lost 6 bases to trimming and J lost 0 bases, with 14 bases between them. The CDR3 spans 15 residues. The rearrangement uses TRBV6-5 and TRBJ1-1, with a possible D match to TRBD1 (6 bases). This TCR derives from a female donor with multiple sclerosis, enrolled in a pregnancy study. Sequenced material: CD4+ T cells from peripheral blood mononuclear cells, taken in the third trimester of pregnancy. CDR3 sequence: CASSNLGGLNTEAFF. The CDR3 DNA follows: TGTGCCAGCAGCAACCTAGGGGGTCTGAACACTGAAGCTTTCTTT.